The 22 T cell receptor beta chains in this list originate from one sample, sequenced in a study of cytomegalovirus exposure and HLA in healthy donors. A multiplex PCR was run with 60 Vbeta primers and 13 Jbeta primers. Data came from immunoSEQ multiplex PCR; TCRdb stores just in-frame clones and leaves some out. The data show 150,000 to 200,000 clones, 77% seen once. The sequencing sample was made of PBMCs. These receptors were collected from a woman aged 40-49 years in good health and CMV-seropositive.

The V and J genes are TRBV5-4 and TRBJ2-5; perhaps TRBD2 as D (7 bases). Looked up from germline, CDR1 is SGHNT and CDR2 is YYREEE (reference sequence). V lost 2 bases to trimming and J lost 5 bases, with 16 bases between them. CDR3 size: 15 residues. The CDR3 DNA is TGTGCCAGCAGCTTTGGAGGGGGGGGGAGGGAGACCCAGTACTTC. This encodes CASSFGGGGRETQYF.

This clone was found a few times. J is TRBJ1-2 and V is TRBV10-3, with 8 nucleotides matching TRBD1. V lost 5 bases to trimming and J lost 7 bases; unmatched junction nucleotides: 15. The CDR3 sequence is 16 residues long. Germline V gene data show CDR1 as ENHRY and CDR2 as SYGVKD. The DNA for the CDR3 is TGTGCCATCAGTAGACAGGGGACGGGCCTCCAGGCTGGCTACACCTTC. The encoded protein is CAISRQGTGLQAGYTF.

The V and J genes are TRBV7-2 and TRBJ2-1, with D tentatively TRBD2 (5 bases). Per germline, CDR1 SGHTA and CDR2 FQGNSA. The CDR3 covers 15 residues. V gave up 1 base and J gave up 3 bases, with 10 bases separating them. CDR3 protein: CASSLGPGNYNEQFF. DNA for the CDR3: TGTGCCAGCAGCTTAGGCCCGGGGAACTACAATGAGCAGTTCTTC.

This clone has more than one count but fewer than ten. The chain uses TRBV30 and TRBJ1-2; D is possibly TRBD1 (5 bases). The V gene lost 0 bases and the J gene lost 2 bases, with 13 bases spanning the gap. The V gene's germline CDR1 is GTSNPN and CDR2 SVGIG (reference sequence). The CDR3 length is 15 residues. The CDR3 protein is CAWSVGQGGNYGYTF. The CDR3 DNA reads TGTGCCTGGAGTGTGGGCCAGGGCGGAAACTATGGCTACACCTTC.

The chain couples TRBV6-5 to TRBJ2-7; D is possibly TRBD1 (6 bases). Germline V gene data show CDR1 as MNHEY and CDR2 as SVGAGI. The CDR3 spans 14 residues. Trimming shortened V by 4 bases and J by 4 bases, and 14 bases separated the two germline ends. CDR3 bases: TGTGCCAGCAGTTTACGACAGGCTACTTACGAGCAGTACTTC. As protein: CASSLRQATYEQYF.

This clone has just a few counts. The chain combines TRBV5-4 with TRBJ2-3; D possibly corresponds to TRBD1 (6 bases). V was pared by 4 bases and J by 4 bases, with 10 bases between. Germline loops: CDR1 SGHNT, CDR2 YYREEE (reference sequence). The CDR3 extends over 13 amino acids. CDR3 sequence reads: CASSANRADTQYF. CDR3 coding DNA: TGTGCCAGCAGCGCCAACAGGGCAGATACGCAGTATTTT.

This chain joins TRBV21-1 and TRBJ1-1; the D segment call TRBD1 is taken from the table without a DNA check. TRBV21-1 is recorded as a pseudogene. This CDR3 contains 17 residues. CDR3 DNA sequence: TGTGCCAGCAGCTTCCGGAGACAGGCGAGGGGGAACACTGAAGCTTTCTTT. It specifies CASSFRRQARGNTEAFF.

V usage is TRBV27 and J usage is TRBJ1-4; D may be TRBD1 (5 bases). The CDR3 contains 14 residues. The V gene's germline CDR1 is MNHEY and CDR2 SMNVEV (reference sequence). Trimming pared 6 bases from V and 5 bases from J, leaving 13 bases between. CDR3 loop: CASRGGDQNEKLFF. The DNA for the CDR3 is TGTGCCAGCAGGGGAGGGGACCAAAATGAAAAACTGTTTTTT.

This chain uses TRBV30 with TRBJ2-7; 7 nucleotides agree with TRBD2. Per the germline V gene, CDR1 is GTSNPN and CDR2 is SVGIG (reference sequence). The J segment lost 4 bases and the V segment lost 4 bases, leaving 10 bases of the junction unmatched. CDR3 length: 14 residues. The CDR3 protein is CAWNVGGSVYEQYF. CDR3 sequence (DNA): TGTGCCTGGAACGTAGGCGGGAGTGTATACGAGCAGTACTTC.

The chain couples TRBV5-4 to TRBJ2-5; 8 bases match TRBD2. The CDR3 sequence is 15 residues long. V was pared by 2 bases and J by 2 bases, with 5 bases of the junction left unmatched. Germline CDR1 and CDR2: SGHNT and YYREEE (reference sequence). CDR3 sequence (DNA): TGTGCCAGCAGCTTTCGACTAGCGAGACAAGAGACCCAGTACTTC. Protein product: CASSFRLARQETQYF.

The V and J genes are TRBV19 and TRBJ2-1; D uncertain. CDR3 length equals 12 residues. V shed 2 bases and J shed 10 bases, with 9 bases lying between them. The V gene's germline CDR1 is LNHDA and CDR2 SQIVND (reference sequence). The CDR3 DNA reads as TGTGCCAGTAGTATACCCGCCGGGGAGCAGTTCTTC. Translation: CASSIPAGEQFF.

This rearrangement joins TRBV6-1 to TRBJ1-1; D gene uncertain. The CDR3 runs to 13 residues. The V gene's germline CDR1 is MNHNS and CDR2 SASEGT. V lost 8 bases, J lost 1 base, and 11 bases lay in between. The CDR3 bases are TGTGCCAGCGGGAGGGCCGAGAACACTGAAGCTTTCTTT. The encoded protein is CASGRAENTEAFF.

V gene TRBV14 combines with J gene TRBJ2-7; D is possibly TRBD2 (5 bases). The V end was cut by 2 bases, the J end by 2 bases, with 10 bases between. The CDR3 has 14 amino acids. From germline, CDR1 is SGHDN and CDR2 FVKESK. The chain's CDR3 is CASSQHGNPYEQYF. The CDR3 nucleotides are TGTGCCAGCAGCCAACACGGGAACCCCTACGAGCAGTACTTC.

CDR3 nucleotides: TGTGCCAGCTCCCTCGACAGGGACGAGCAGTACTTC. This sequence encodes CASSLDRDEQYF. The chain combines TRBV18 with TRBJ2-7; 7 nucleotides match TRBD1. V lost 6 bases to trimming and J lost 5 bases; unmatched junction nucleotides: 4. The germline CDR1 and CDR2 sequences are KGHSH and LQKENI. This CDR3 is 12 amino acids long.

This clone was seen once. The rearrangement joins TRBV6-5 to TRBJ2-3; D might be TRBD2 (6 bases). Germline assignment: CDR1 MNHEY and CDR2 SVGAGI. V shed 0 bases and J shed 4 bases, with 14 bases lying between them. The CDR3 runs 16 residues. The CDR3 here is CASSYSLRGVADTQYF. The CDR3 DNA reads as TGTGCCAGCAGTTACTCTTTGCGGGGAGTGGCAGATACGCAGTATTTT.

The V call is TRBV4-3, the J call TRBJ2-7; tentative D call: TRBD1 (6 bases). V shed 1 base and J shed 2 bases, with 15 bases lying between them. The germline V gene encodes CDR1 LGHNA and CDR2 YSLEER. CDR3 length: 16 amino acids. CDR3 nucleotide sequence: TGCGCCAGCAGCCAAGGCGGGCAGACAGGAGCCTACGAGCAGTACTTC. Translation: CASSQGGQTGAYEQYF.

Details on this clone: Different DNA sequences within this sample yield the same CDR3. The chain uses TRBV6-5 and TRBJ1-2; the D is unclear. The CDR3 sequence is 14 residues long. Trimming left V 6 bases short and J 0 bases short, with 11 bases between. CDR1 is MNHEY and CDR2 is SVGAGI in the germline V gene. Written as DNA, the CDR3 is TGTGCCAGCAGCCGAGGGTCCGCTAACTATGGCTACACCTTC. Its protein product is CASSRGSANYGYTF.

The genes are TRBV9 and TRBJ2-5, with D perhaps TRBD1 (6 bases). V shed 6 bases and J shed 2 bases, with 11 bases lying between them. This CDR3 contains 13 residues. CDR1 and CDR2 from the germline V gene are SGDLS and YYNGEE. CDR3 protein: CASNPRGQETQYF. CDR3 sequence (DNA): TGTGCCAGCAACCCCAGGGGACAAGAGACCCAGTACTTC.

The chain carries TRBV4-3 and TRBJ2-5, with D possibly matching TRBD1 (6 bases). The J call could be wrong; TRBJ2-7 is a better fit for the DNA end. The CDR3 loop spans 13 amino acids. Germline V gene lookup returns CDR1 LGHNA and CDR2 YSLEER. The CDR3 DNA sequence: TGCGCCAGCAGCCGACAGGTCTCCTACGAGCAGTACTTC. Translation gives CASSRQVSYEQYF.

The chain recombines TRBV12-5 with TRBJ2-1; 8 positions agree with TRBD2. The germline CDR1 and CDR2 sequences are LGHNT and FRNRAP. The CDR3 totals 14 residues. The J segment lost 3 bases and the V segment lost 6 bases, leaving 4 bases of the junction unmatched. DNA for the CDR3: TGTGCTAGTGGGGGGACTAGAGGCTACAATGAGCAGTTCTTC. Translating gives CASGGTRGYNEQFF.

This clone has more than one count but fewer than ten. One junction end does not reproduce the germline sequence, and a read error may be involved. The chain carries TRBV5-1 and TRBJ1-1; TRBD1 might be the D (6 bases). The CDR3 extends over 16 amino acids. Germline V gives CDR1 SGHRS, CDR2 YFSETQ. Written as DNA, the CDR3 is TGCGCCAGCAGCCTTGCGGCAGGGGCTACGAACTCTGAAGCTTTCTTT. Translation: CASSLAAGATNSEAFF.

This clone has more than one count but fewer than ten. This chain links TRBV4-3 with TRBJ2-1; 9 nucleotides agree with TRBD2. V was clipped by 2 bases and J by 7 bases; unmatched bases: 6. The CDR3 is 15 amino acids. The germline V gene has CDR1 LGHNA and CDR2 YSLEER. The DNA for the CDR3 is TGCGCCAGCAGCCAACCCGGGACTAGCCATAATGAGCAGTTCTTC. Amino acids: CASSQPGTSHNEQFF.